The sequence of this TCR beta chain was determined in a study of graft-versus-host responses after intestinal transplantation. Across the whole study: Every one of the recipients received anti-thymocyte globulin induction and afterwards took tacrolimus and steroids for about 3 years.

Co-plating was performed using about 200,000 CFSE-labeled responder cells and about 200,000 irradiated, violet-dye-labeled stimulator cells. Sorting was performed after the reaction on proliferating CFSE-low CD3+CD4+ and CD3+CD8+ responders. The V and J ends lost 2 bases and 3 bases respectively, with 7 bases between them. CDR1 and CDR2 (germline): MNHNY, SVGAGI (reference sequence). The CDR3 is made up of 13 amino acids. Profiled with immunoSEQ multiplex PCR; TCRdb holds only in-frame clones, not every one. The table has approximately 7,000 clones, around 22% seen once. The sequencing used alloreactive CD8+ T cells from a mixed lymphocyte reaction culture, collected before transplantation. Subset of the sample: CFSE-low proliferating T cells sorted from roughly six-day pre-transplant mixed lymphocyte reaction (GvH or HvG direction). The chain couples TRBV6-6 to TRBJ1-2, with D uncertain. The origin of this receptor is a human patient who was an organ donor for intestinal transplantation. CDR3 loop: CASSYLGHYGYTF. CDR3 bases: TGTGCCAGCAGTTACCTGGGTCACTATGGCTACACCTTC.